Shown below are 6 T cell receptor beta chains from a single sample sequenced in a study of CD8 T cells in Susac syndrome. The RNA input was about 0.5 to 1 ug, and it was reverse transcribed with random hexamers. A single record per CDR3 protein comes from TCRdb applying MiXCR to the immunoSEQ multiplex PCR reads. Of approximately 210,000 distinct CDR3 sequences listed, roughly 93% are singletons. The sequencing sample was made of CD4+ T cells from PBMCs. The receptors were gathered from a human donor with Susac syndrome.

The CDR3 bases are TGTGCCTGGGGGGGGGAGGGAATGAACACTGAAGCTTTCTTT. This encodes CAWGGEGMNTEAFF. This sequence joins TRBV30 and TRBJ1-1, with TRBD1 as a possible D gene (5 bases). Trimming stripped 5 bases from V and 0 bases from J, with 13 bases between. The CDR3 spans 14 residues. Germline values: CDR1 GTSNPN, CDR2 SVGIG (reference sequence).

The CDR3 nucleotides read TGTGCCAGCAGCGCCGCACAGGGAATATATGGCTACACCTTC. Its translation is CASSAAQGIYGYTF. The rearrangement uses TRBV9 and TRBJ1-2, with D maybe TRBD1 (6 bases). Germline-derived CDR1 and CDR2 are SGDLS and YYNGEE. The CDR3 covers 14 residues. Trimming removed 3 bases from V and 5 bases from J, with 14 bases in between.

The chain links TRBV11-2 to TRBJ1-6; no clear D gene. This CDR3 comprises 14 residues. Trimming removed 4 bases at V and 6 bases at J, with 10 bases between. CDR1 SGHAT and CDR2 FQNNGV come from the germline V gene. The CDR3 DNA follows: TGTGCCAGCAGCTCTTTGCTGGGTAATTCACCCCTCCACTTT. Encoded protein: CASSSLLGNSPLHF. Full variable domain (missing parts from reference TRBV11-2 and TRBJ1-6): EAGVAQSPRYKIIEKRQSVAFWCNPISGHATLYWYQQILGQGPKLLIQFQNNGVVDDSQLPKDRFSAERLKGVDSTLKIQPAKLEDSAVYLCASSSLLGNSPLHFGNGTRLTVT.

V usage is TRBV5-4 and J usage is TRBJ2-7; D tentatively fits TRBD1 or TRBD2 (5 bases each). Trimming removed 3 bases from V and 3 bases from J, with 16 bases in between. Germline V gives CDR1 SGHNT, CDR2 YYREEE (reference sequence). The CDR3 extends over 15 amino acids. The CDR3 is CASSSDRDGFYEQYF. As DNA, the CDR3 is TGTGCCAGCAGCTCAGACCGGGACGGCTTCTACGAGCAGTACTTC.

The genes are TRBV3-1 and TRBJ1-1, with unresolved D. CDR1 and CDR2 from the germline V gene are LGHDT and YNNKEL (reference sequence). The CDR3 length is 11 residues. Between the trimmed V and J ends, which lost 3 bases and 8 bases, there was a span of 7 bases. CDR3 in DNA: TGTGCCAGCAGCCATTGTGGCGAAGCTTTCTTT. Residues: CASSHCGEAFF.

The rearrangement uses TRBV20-1 and TRBJ2-1; TRBD2 agrees at 8 bases. Trimming removed 3 bases from V and 7 bases from J; junction bases left unmatched: 5. CDR3 length: 13 residues. Germline V gives CDR1 DFQATT, CDR2 SNEGSKA (reference sequence). CDR3 DNA: TGCAGTGCTAGCGGGGGGGCGGATAATGAGCAGTTCTTC. Encoded protein: CSASGGADNEQFF.